This TCR beta chain stems from a study of beta chain features in type 1 diabetes listed by TCRdb under 2018. A note on the overall study: Mean age, gender distribution, total cell number and subset yield were not different between patients and healthy donors. Regulatory and stem cell-like memory subsets were isolated from only 8 patients and about eight healthy donors, whereas naive and central memory subsets came from all 30 or so donors. The study compared the TCRB repertoires of sorted circulating CD4+ T cell subsets in recently diagnosed type 1 diabetes patients with those in matched healthy donors. A total of 100 million to 110 million sorted cells were examined across all samples, and a strong correlation was observed between cell number per subset and RNA yield.

From each donor, a single peripheral blood sample of approximately 0.11 L on average was drawn into heparinised tubes. Using a panel that included CD45RO, CCR7, CD25, CD127, CD95 and CD27, naive, central memory, regulatory and stem cell-like memory CD4+ T cells were sorted on a BD FACSAria II. Every sorted population had a purity above 98%. PBMCs were isolated right away by Lymphoprep density gradient centrifugation and were stained directly, without culture. So that batch effects would be minimized, each experiment stained and sorted samples in pairs, pairing one healthy donor with one patient. This clone was counted a few times. What antigen it recognizes has not been identified. No much larger clonotype is one base removed from it; base qualities were not supplied. What the study reported, not specific to this receptor: A moderate but significant shortening of TCRB CDR3 length was observed in type 1 diabetes patients in all four CD4+ subsets. The naive, central memory and regulatory TCRB repertoires appeared to resemble one another more closely among patients than among healthy donors. Because the HLA sub-analyses included only small numbers of individuals, any influence of HLA type on TCRB rearrangement was left unresolved. PCR may preferentially amplify shorter templates, but because patient and control samples were amplified and corrected together, any resulting skew would affect both groups equally. Because cDNA was sequenced instead of genomic DNA, activated cells with high expression could be over-represented, although the groups did not differ in activation or CD3 levels. Fewer insertions and more nucleotide deletions at VDJ recombination sites were observed in patients with type 1 diabetes, implying thymic rearrangement abnormalities.

The entire amount of isolated RNA was reverse transcribed using the High Capacity cDNA Reverse Transcription Kit, so the sequenced TCRB transcripts were expressed ones. Deep immunoSEQ sequencing was applied to naive, central memory and regulatory T cell samples, giving an average of approximately 4 million total reads per sample. Sorted cells were lysed in RLT buffer, and RNA was extracted using DNase-treated RNeasy Micro or Mini kits according to cell number. Each cell subset was processed on its own to prevent cross-contamination, while patient and healthy donor samples were processed together. TCRB sequences were amplified from cDNA with the immunoSEQ multiplex PCR, producing 87-bp fragments spanning the CDR3 region. Sequencing of the amplicons was performed on the Illumina HiSeq platform. The published analysis was carried out like this. PCR bias was corrected computationally using synthetic template baselines, and reads within Hamming distance 2 were collapsed, with unmergeable singletons discarded. By aligning reads against IMGT, V, D and J genes, CDR3 length, and insertions or deletions at six rearrangement sites were assigned. Within each subset, clonotype counts were normalized to sorted cell number, and only after that were true diversity and Gini coefficients computed with the tcR R package. The overlap coefficient, calculated on TCRB nucleotide sequences, was used to measure repertoire sharing. As a proxy for the pre-selection repertoire, out-of-frame TCRB sequences from naive cells were analyzed. The clones in this table, taken by TCRdb from immuneACCESS, are in-frame only. Not every clone is retained; where verified, under half of the shortfall comes from an unresolved V gene, and the cause of the rest is unknown. V, J and clone size are taken as reported in that table, and D and trimming were inferred from the DNA itself. The table for this sample lists around 250,000 clones; around 21% of them were counted only once. The ten most abundant clones make up around 0.03% of the sample.

V is clipped by 4 bases and J by 0 bases, and the sequence between their germline boundaries is 13 bases long. The CDR3 has 16 amino acids, counting the end cysteine and phenylalanine. Just CDR3 DNA is preserved here, 48 bases in frame from base 1. The germline V gene (reference sequence) yields GTSNPN for CDR1 and SVGIG for CDR2. The chain uses TRBV30 and TRBJ2-6; TRBD2 might be the D gene, on 6 matching bases. Sequenced input: naive CD4+ T cells from blood. Read against the paper, the sample's cell subset or site label means: true naive CD4+ T cells. The clonotype originates from a woman in her thirties or forties with type 1 diabetes. The sequenced DNA is TGTGCCTGGAACCCGGGGGTGACCTCTGGGGCCAACGTCCTGACTTTC. The translation is CAWNPGVTSGANVLTF. Reference TRBV30 and TRBJ2-6 genes cover what lies past the CDR3, so the full variable domain is SQTIHQWPATLVQPVGSPLSLECTVEGTSNPNLYWYRQAAGRGLQLLFYSVGIGQISSEVPQNLSASRPQDRQFILSSKKLLLSDSGFYLCAWNPGVTSGANVLTFGAGSRLTVL.